One and the same sample provided the 20 T cell receptor beta chains below, sequenced in a study of OX40 agonist ivuxolimab in advanced cancers. TCRdb's copy holds only in-frame clones and misses some; the assay was immunoSEQ multiplex PCR. The table has approximately 70,000 clones, approximately 80% seen once. Material: CD4+ or CD8+ T cells sorted from blood, obtained in a trial of the OX40 agonist ivuxolimab. These receptors came from an adult with an advanced solid tumor such as melanoma, head and neck, liver or kidney cancer.

This chain uses TRBV5-8 with TRBJ1-6; D call uncertain. Germline CDR1 SGHTS, CDR2 YDEGEE. The V end lost 3 bases, the J end lost 6 bases, and 7 bases lay between the germline ends. The CDR3 length is 13 residues. The CDR3 nucleotides are TGTGCCAGCAGCTCATACTTTAATTCACCCCTCCACTTT. Amino acid sequence: CASSSYFNSPLHF.

The rearrangement joins TRBV28 to TRBJ1-5; 7 positions match TRBD1. Trimming cost V 5 bases and J 2 bases; bases outside gene matches: 9. This CDR3 region has 16 residues. CDR1 and CDR2 from the germline V gene are MDHEN and SYDVKM. The CDR3 spells CASSPQQGRGNQPQHF. CDR3 bases: TGTGCCAGCAGTCCTCAACAGGGGAGGGGCAATCAGCCCCAGCATTTT.

The chain has TRBV7-9 and TRBJ2-7, with D hard to call. Germline CDR1 is SEHNR and CDR2 is FQNEAQ (reference sequence). This CDR3 region has 15 residues. Trimming took off 4 bases at V and 5 bases at J, with 18 bases between the two ends. CDR3 DNA sequence: TGTGCCAGCAGCTCTGGGCACCTCGATTGGGACGAGCAGTACTTC. Translating gives CASSSGHLDWDEQYF.

The V call is TRBV21-1, the J call TRBJ2-5; the table's D gene call, TRBD2, was not cross checked with the DNA. TRBV21-1 is shown as a pseudogene. The CDR3 has 15 residues. CDR3 sequence (DNA): TGTGCCAGCAGCCCGCGGGGGGCGGATCAAGAGACCCAGTACTTC. This sequence encodes CASSPRGADQETQYF.

Only a few counts were recorded for this clone. J is TRBJ1-3 and V is TRBV11-2; D perhaps matches TRBD1 (6 bases). Trimming cost V 5 bases and J 4 bases, with 12 bases left between them. This CDR3 has 14 residues. Germline V gene sequence: CDR1 SGHAT, CDR2 FQNNGV. The CDR3 loop is CASSPGAGGNTIYF. The CDR3 nucleotides read TGTGCCAGCAGCCCAGGGGCAGGGGGAAACACCATATATTTT.

This clone has just a few counts. CDR3 sequence reads: CASSDGLYQETQYF. DNA of the CDR3: TGTGCCAGCTCGGACGGACTGTACCAAGAGACCCAGTACTTC. The genes are TRBV18 and TRBJ2-5; tentatively, D is TRBD2 (5 bases). V was shortened by 6 bases and J by 0 bases, with 11 bases between the two germline ends. The CDR3 is 14 residues long. Looked up from germline, CDR1 is KGHSH and CDR2 is LQKENI. The full variable domain, in which reference TRBV18 and TRBJ2-5 provide the parts outside the CDR3, is NAGVMQNPRHLVRRRGQEARLRCSPMKGHSHVYWYRQLPEEGLKFMVYLQKENIIDESGMPKERFSAEFPKEGPSILRIQQVVRGDSAAYFCASSDGLYQETQYFGPGTRLLVL.

This chain links TRBV4-1 with TRBJ1-1; D is perhaps TRBD1 (6 bases). This CDR3 is built from 14 residues. The germline CDR1 and CDR2 sequences are MGHRA and YSYEKL. V lost 1 base, J lost 4 bases, and 10 bases lay in between. CDR3: CASSQVQGVTEAFF. The CDR3 nucleotides are TGCGCCAGCAGCCAAGTACAGGGAGTCACTGAAGCTTTCTTT.

The V call is TRBV9, the J call TRBJ2-7; D call uncertain. The CDR3 runs to 14 residues. CDR1 SGDLS and CDR2 YYNGEE come from the germline V gene. Trimming took 4 bases from V and 0 from J, leaving 11 bases between them. The CDR3 protein is CASSLSTFSYEQYF. For the CDR3, the DNA is TGTGCCAGCAGCCTTTCCACGTTCTCCTACGAGCAGTACTTC.

V and J are TRBV5-6 and TRBJ2-7, with TRBD1 matching over 9 bases. Trimming removed 5 bases from V and 7 bases from J; junction bases left unmatched: 4. Germline CDR1 is SGHDT and CDR2 is YYEEEE. There are 12 residues in the CDR3. CDR3: CASRQGAREQYF. The CDR3 DNA reads TGTGCCAGCAGACAGGGGGCGCGGGAGCAGTACTTC. The variable domain in full, completed from reference TRBV5-6 and TRBJ2-7, reads DAGVTQSPTHLIKTRGQQVTLRCSPKSGHDTVSWYQQALGQGPQFIFQYYEEEERQRGNFPDRFSGHQFPNYSSELNVNALLLGDSALYLCASRQGAREQYFGPGTRLTVT.

The CDR3 sequence is CASSEIGARGRAFF. The CDR3 nucleotides read TGTGCCAGCAGTGAAATAGGGGCCAGGGGGAGGGCTTTCTTT. The chain combines TRBV2 with TRBJ1-1; TRBD1 matches at 7 bases. CDR3 length: 14 amino acids. Germline V gives CDR1 SNHLY, CDR2 FYNNEI. Trimming took 2 bases from V and 11 from J; bases not matched to a gene: 11.

V gene TRBV7-2 combines with J gene TRBJ2-7, with D possibly being TRBD1 (6 bases). The CDR3 loop spans 13 amino acids. Trimming removed 5 bases at V and 2 bases at J, with 10 bases between. Germline values: CDR1 SGHTA, CDR2 FQGNSA. CDR3 sequence: CASSPTGPYEQYF. The CDR3 coding sequence is TGTGCCAGCAGCCCGACAGGACCCTACGAGCAGTACTTC.

V gene TRBV19 combines with J gene TRBJ2-7; D possibly corresponds to TRBD2 (7 bases). The CDR3 covers 16 residues. V lost 3 bases, J lost 5 bases, and 20 bases lay in between. Germline assignment: CDR1 LNHDA and CDR2 SQIVND (reference sequence). The DNA for the CDR3 is TGTGCCAGTAGTATGGGGACGGGGGGCCCTTTTAACGAGCAGTACTTC. This encodes CASSMGTGGPFNEQYF.

The chain links TRBV7-2 to TRBJ2-7; TRBD2 aligns across 13 bases. Germline V CDR1 and CDR2: SGHTA, FQGNSA. CDR3 size: 18 residues. Trimming took 3 bases from V and 1 from J; bases not matched to a gene: 9. DNA of the CDR3: TGTGCCAGCAGCTTCGGGACTAGCGGGGCCGGGGTATCCTACGAGCAGTACTTC. This translates into CASSFGTSGAGVSYEQYF.

The chain couples TRBV7-9 to TRBJ2-3, with TRBD1 matching over 12 bases. The CDR3 runs 14 residues. CDR1 SEHNR and CDR2 FQNEAQ come from the germline V gene (reference sequence). Trimming took 7 bases from V and 7 from J; bases not matched to a gene: 6. CDR3 nucleotides: TGTGCCAGCAAGGGGACAGGGGGCATATATACGCAGTATTTT. This sequence encodes CASKGTGGIYTQYF.

This clone was observed a few times. V and J are TRBV6-1 and TRBJ1-2; D call uncertain. The V gene's germline CDR1 is MNHNS and CDR2 SASEGT. CDR3 size: 14 residues. V was clipped by 8 bases and J by 6 bases, with 19 bases between them. This chain's CDR3 is CASGRTAETDGYTF. Here the CDR3 DNA reads TGTGCCAGCGGCCGGACCGCCGAGACCGATGGCTACACCTTC.

This clone has more than one count but fewer than ten. The chain uses TRBV5-5 and TRBJ1-2; the D is unclear. V was trimmed by 3 bases and J by 5 bases, leaving 8 bases between them. The CDR3 extends over 12 amino acids. The germline V gene has CDR1 SGHKS and CDR2 YYEKEE (reference sequence). Here the CDR3 DNA reads TGTGCCAGCAGCTCGGCCGTTTATGGCTACACCTTC. Translated: CASSSAVYGYTF.

This clone was recorded only once. V and J are TRBV7-8 and TRBJ2-5, with 7 bases aligning to TRBD1. Trimming removed 0 bases from V and 5 bases from J; junction bases left unmatched: 9. CDR1 SGHVS and CDR2 FQNEAQ come from the germline V gene. CDR3 length equals 16 residues. The CDR3 protein is CASSLASRQGTETQYF. The CDR3 DNA reads TGTGCCAGCAGCTTAGCGAGCAGACAGGGTACGGAGACCCAGTACTTC.

V usage is TRBV6-5 and J usage is TRBJ1-5, with D perhaps matching TRBD1 (6 bases). V lost 6 bases, J lost 1 base, and 13 bases lay in between. CDR1 and CDR2 from the germline V gene are MNHEY and SVGAGI. The CDR3 totals 15 residues. CDR3 in amino acids: CASRRGSQSNQPQHF. The CDR3, as DNA: TGTGCCAGCAGAAGGGGGTCACAGAGCAATCAGCCCCAGCATTTT.

The rearrangement links TRBV30 to TRBJ2-7; no firm D call. The CDR3 covers 12 residues. The V gene lost 2 bases and the J gene lost 7 bases, with 12 bases spanning the gap. The germline CDR1 and CDR2 sequences are GTSNPN and SVGIG (reference sequence). The CDR3 DNA reads as TGTGCCTGGAGTATCCCCGGACCAGAGCAGTACTTC. It yields the protein CAWSIPGPEQYF.

CDR3 sequence (DNA): TGTGCCAGCAGCTTATCCGCCGGGGAGCTGTTTTTT. Translation gives CASSLSAGELFF. V usage is TRBV7-6 and J usage is TRBJ2-2; D not certain. CDR3 length equals 12 residues. Germline CDR1 and CDR2: SGHVS and FNYEAQ. V lost 2 bases, J lost 6 bases, and 4 bases lay in between.